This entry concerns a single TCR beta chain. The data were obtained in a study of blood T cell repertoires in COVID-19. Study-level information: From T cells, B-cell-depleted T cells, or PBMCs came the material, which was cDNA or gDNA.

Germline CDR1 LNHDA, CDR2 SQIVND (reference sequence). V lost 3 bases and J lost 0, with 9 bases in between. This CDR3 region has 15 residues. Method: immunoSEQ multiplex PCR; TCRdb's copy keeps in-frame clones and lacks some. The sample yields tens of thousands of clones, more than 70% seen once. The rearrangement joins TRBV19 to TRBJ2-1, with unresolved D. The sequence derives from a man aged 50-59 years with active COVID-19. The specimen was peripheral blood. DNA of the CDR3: TGTGCCAGTAGTATGGTACGGAGCTCCTACAATGAGCAGTTCTTC. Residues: CASSMVRSSYNEQFF.